Sequencing of this T cell receptor beta chain was carried out in a study of human T cells and chemical hapten exposure. Overall study: Enrolled patients were predominantly female and had alopecia areata, totalis or universalis.

Trimming removed 0 bases at V and 0 bases at J, with 8 bases between. This CDR3 is built from 16 residues. Germline values: CDR1 SEHNR, CDR2 FQNEAQ (reference sequence). The time point is: patch test 2, 6 weeks after DPC sensitization. Treatment indicated: therapeutic diphenylcyclopropenone sensitization with weekly scalp DPC. This clonotype was seen at least ten times. TCRdb processed the RACE reads anew with MiXCR; each CDR3 protein has one entry. Of 350,000 to 400,000 distinct CDR3 sequences listed, under 6.5% are singletons. The TCR was taken from a woman aged 18-29 years with alopecia areata. Some clones in this sample may be carry-over from other donors' samples. This chain joins TRBV7-9 and TRBJ1-4, with unresolved D. The sample here was whole blood, taken in connection with sensitization to the hapten diphenylcyclopropenone (DPC). The CDR3 loop is CASSLAQEATNEKLFF. CDR3 bases: TGTGCCAGCAGCTTAGCGCAGGAGGCAACTAATGAAAAACTGTTTTTT.